Here is one T cell receptor beta chain with its context. What it recognizes is unknown. V dropped 4 bases and J dropped 7; count of bases not matched to a gene: 7. Germline lookup yields CDR1 SGHDT and CDR2 YYEEEE. This CDR3 is built from 15 residues. This sample was included in a study of a mutant IDH1 vaccine in newly diagnosed glioma. Across the study: Patients got their first vaccination 4-6 weeks after radiotherapy alone, or with temozolomide cycles. The treated group averaged approximately 42 years old and was roughly 60% male, roughly 40% female. Beforehand, treatment had been radiotherapy, temozolomide, or both; the majority received both.

As to time point: week 35, safety follow-up. What each vaccine dose contained was 300 ug of mutant IDH1 20-mer peptide, accompanied by topical imiquimod. TCRdb keeps only in-frame clones here, not all; method: immunoSEQ multiplex PCR. The sample comprises some 60,000 clones, 81% of which are singletons, and 5% to 7% rests with the top ten. The chain links TRBV5-6 to TRBJ2-1, with 11 bases lining up with TRBD2. This clonotype originated in a man aged 40-50 years with glioma. The specimen comprised PBMCs, sampled from a glioma patient whose treatment included an IDH1 peptide vaccine. Here the CDR3 DNA reads TGTGCCAGCAGCCCAATAGCGGGAGGGCCTAATGAGCAGTTCTTC. This encodes CASSPIAGGPNEQFF.